Included here is one T cell receptor beta chain sequence, with context. The record originates from a study of early stage breast cancer tumors. About the study: ER+/PR+/HER2- status applied to about 80% of the 16 invasive breast tumors. Invasive lobular carcinomas made up about 35% of the 12 ER+/PR+/HER2- tumors.

Sequenced by immunoSEQ multiplex PCR; TCRdb stores in-frame clones only, minus some. Of some 48,000 clones in the sample, roughly 80% are singletons; the top ten hold under 1.5%. V lost 10 bases to trimming and J lost 7 bases, with 25 bases between them. From germline, CDR1 is SGHTA and CDR2 FQGNSA. The CDR3 spans 16 residues. This sequence originates from a person aged 45-65 years with breast cancer. The specimen sequenced was blood. The gene calls are TRBV7-2 and TRBJ2-2; no definite D call. The CDR3 is CATPPRAPLLGGELFF. CDR3 coding DNA: TGTGCCACCCCACCCCGAGCGCCACTGCTTGGCGGGGAGCTGTTTTTT.